The 16 T cell receptor beta chains below all came from one sample that was sequenced in a study of beta chain features in type 1 diabetes. General study findings and limits: TCRB CDR3s from Type 1 diabetes patients were moderately but significantly shorter in all four CD4+ subsets.

The investigators reverse transcribed all of the isolated RNA, so they sequenced expressed TCRB transcripts. Clones were sequenced by immunoSEQ multiplex PCR, and TCRdb holds only the in-frame ones, with some missing. The data contain about 25,000 clones, roughly 70% of them singletons. No antigen is known for these receptors. The sequenced material came from stem cell memory CD4+ T cells from blood. Receptor source: a woman aged 35 to 49 with type 1 diabetes.

The chain carries TRBV2 and TRBJ1-2; D may be TRBD1 (5 bases). Germline lookup yields CDR1 SNHLY and CDR2 FYNNEI. This CDR3 region has 16 residues. The V end was cut by 5 bases, the J end by 4 bases, with 20 bases between. CDR3 sequence reads: CASSLPPGYTSYGYTF. CDR3 nucleotides: TGTGCCAGCAGTCTTCCTCCAGGGTACACTTCCTATGGCTACACCTTC.

In its sample, this clone was seen once. The chain has TRBV19 and TRBJ2-2, with 8 positions matching TRBD1. Germline V gene data show CDR1 as LNHDA and CDR2 as SQIVND (reference sequence). Trimming at V came to 5 bases and at J to 2 bases, leaving 4 bases not matched to a gene. The CDR3 is 15 residues long. CDR3 residues: CASSPGTGNTGELFF. DNA of the CDR3: TGTGCCAGTAGTCCGGGGACAGGTAACACCGGGGAGCTGTTTTTT.

V and J are TRBV10-3 and TRBJ1-3; 8 bases agree with TRBD1. V gave up 6 bases and J gave up 1 base; unmatched junction bases: 8. The CDR3 sequence is 16 residues long. Germline loops: CDR1 ENHRY, CDR2 SYGVKD. CDR3 sequence (DNA): TGTGCCATCAGGCCGACAGGGGCCCCATCTGGAAACACCATATATTTT. Translating it yields CAIRPTGAPSGNTIYF.

The rearrangement links TRBV29-1 to TRBJ2-5, with D perhaps TRBD2 (5 bases). The germline V gene encodes CDR1 SQVTM and CDR2 ANQGSEA. This CDR3 contains 12 residues. Trimming took off 7 bases at V and 5 bases at J, with 14 bases between the two ends. For the CDR3, the DNA is TGCAGCGCTCCACTTCGAGGGGAGACCCAGTACTTC. Protein: CSAPLRGETQYF.

This clone was counted a few times. For the CDR3, the DNA is TGTGCCAGCAGCTTTACCAGGAAGTACGAGCAGTACTTC. This sequence encodes CASSFTRKYEQYF. The chain is built from TRBV7-9 and TRBJ2-7; D gene unclear. This CDR3 comprises 13 residues. Germline assignment: CDR1 SEHNR and CDR2 FQNEAQ (reference sequence). Trimming shortened V by 3 bases and J by 4 bases, and 10 bases separated the two germline ends.

The gene calls are TRBV18 and TRBJ1-5; 7 bases match TRBD1. CDR3 size: 17 residues. Germline CDR1 and CDR2: KGHSH and LQKENI. V lost 6 bases to trimming and J lost 1 base; unmatched junction nucleotides: 12. The chain's CDR3 is CASSPTGTVNSNQPQHF. The CDR3 DNA is TGTGCCAGCTCCCCGACAGGGACCGTTAACAGCAATCAGCCCCAGCATTTT. Together with reference TRBV18 and TRBJ1-5, the CDR3 gives the full variable domain: NAGVMQNPRHLVRRRGQEARLRCSPMKGHSHVYWYRQLPEEGLKFMVYLQKENIIDESGMPKERFSAEFPKEGPSILRIQQVVRGDSAAYFCASSPTGTVNSNQPQHFGDGTRLSIL.

The chain is built from TRBV6-5 and TRBJ1-4, with D possibly matching TRBD1 (5 bases). V lost 6 bases to trimming and J lost 4 bases, with 15 bases between them. Germline CDR1 is MNHEY and CDR2 is SVGAGI. The CDR3 is 15 amino acids. In DNA form, the CDR3 reads TGTGCCAGCAGAGCCCAGGGTGCGCGTAATGAAAAACTGTTTTTT. Protein: CASRAQGARNEKLFF.

This clone was seen a handful of times. The V and J genes are TRBV28 and TRBJ2-2; a weak D match, TRBD2 (6 bases). The CDR3 covers 15 residues. CDR1 MDHEN and CDR2 SYDVKM come from the germline V gene. V was trimmed by 5 bases and J by 6 bases, leaving 16 bases between them. The CDR3: CASSAAGSLAGELFF. The CDR3 bases are TGTGCCAGCAGTGCGGCCGGGAGCCTCGCCGGGGAGCTGTTTTTT.

The chain combines TRBV7-2 with TRBJ2-5; weak D call: TRBD2 (5 bases). V was shortened by 1 base and J by 2 bases, with 8 bases between the two germline ends. Germline-derived CDR1 and CDR2 are SGHTA and FQGNSA. The CDR3 loop spans 14 amino acids. In nucleotides, the CDR3 is TGTGCCAGCAGCTTAGTGAGACTACAAGAGACCCAGTACTTC. This encodes CASSLVRLQETQYF.

This chain joins TRBV7-3 and TRBJ2-1; TRBD1 matches at 7 bases. Germline CDR1 is SGHTA and CDR2 is FQGTGA. The CDR3 extends over 14 amino acids. Germline trimming cut 4 bases from V and 5 bases from J; bases unmatched to any gene: 5. The CDR3 is CASSSSTGHNEQFF. For the CDR3, the DNA is TGTGCCAGCAGCTCTTCGACAGGGCACAATGAGCAGTTCTTC.

The chain carries TRBV7-9 and TRBJ2-2; 8 positions match TRBD2. This CDR3 is 15 amino acids long. V lost 5 bases and J lost 5; bases outside the gene matches: 7. Germline values: CDR1 SEHNR, CDR2 FQNEAQ (reference sequence). The CDR3, as DNA: TGTGCCAGCAGCCCTCGGGCTAGCGGGACCGGGGAGCTGTTTTTT. Amino acids: CASSPRASGTGELFF.

The rearrangement links TRBV30 to TRBJ2-7; tentative D call: TRBD2 (5 bases). Germline values: CDR1 GTSNPN, CDR2 SVGIG (reference sequence). Trimming stripped 3 bases from V and 4 bases from J, with 16 bases between. The CDR3 totals 14 residues. DNA of the CDR3: TGTGCCTGGAGGGCCCCGGGGTTCGTGTACGAGCAGTACTTC. The encoded protein is CAWRAPGFVYEQYF.

This sequence joins TRBV18 and TRBJ1-4; possible D gene TRBD1, 5 bases. The CDR3 runs 18 residues. Germline V lookup: CDR1 KGHSH, CDR2 LQKENI. V was shortened by 5 bases and J by 1 base, with 20 bases between the two germline ends. CDR3 residues: CASSTGQGWMQTNEKLFF. The CDR3 DNA reads TGTGCCAGCTCAACGGGCCAGGGCTGGATGCAAACTAATGAAAAACTGTTTTTT.

V usage is TRBV5-1 and J usage is TRBJ2-1, with a tentative D call TRBD2 (6 bases). The germline V and J ends were trimmed by 2 bases and 5 bases, with 14 bases remaining between them. The CDR3 extends over 15 amino acids. Germline CDR1 reads SGHRS; CDR2 reads YFSETQ. The CDR3 is CASSFTSSGDNEQFF. The DNA of the CDR3 is TGCGCCAGCAGCTTTACTAGTTCGGGAGACAATGAGCAGTTCTTC.

The chain recombines TRBV6-5 with TRBJ2-1; 9 positions agree with TRBD2. Germline CDR1 MNHEY, CDR2 SVGAGI. The trim removed 4 bases at V and 7 bases at J, leaving 8 bases unmatched. The CDR3 loop spans 15 amino acids. In nucleotides, the CDR3 is TGTGCCAGCAGTTCCTTCGCGGGGGGGCAAAATGAGCAGTTCTTC. Amino acids: CASSSFAGGQNEQFF.

As regards this clone: One junction end disagrees with the germline gene, perhaps due to a read error. The chain joins TRBV4-1 to TRBJ1-1; 7 bases are a match to TRBD1. Per germline, CDR1 MGHRA and CDR2 YSYEKL. The CDR3 has 14 residues. The CDR3 spells CASSRDSMNTEAFF. CDR3 in DNA: TGTGCCAGCAGCCGGGACAGCATGAACACTGAAGCTTTCTTT.